These 5 T cell receptor beta chains were sequenced from one sample in a study of OX40 agonist ivuxolimab in advanced cancers. Assay: immunoSEQ multiplex PCR; the TCRdb copy retains only in-frame clones and omits some. The repertoire holds about 51,000 clones, with almost 90% as singletons. This sample comprised CD4+ or CD8+ T cells sorted from blood, obtained in a trial of the OX40 agonist ivuxolimab. These receptors all come from an adult with an advanced solid tumor such as melanoma, head and neck, liver or kidney cancer.

V is TRBV28 and J is TRBJ2-5; a weak D match, TRBD2 (5 bases). The CDR3 runs to 14 residues. V lost 1 base and J 14 bases, leaving 20 bases between the germline ends. CDR1 MDHEN and CDR2 SYDVKM come from the germline V gene. The CDR3 loop reads CASSLSLGGRIFYF. Here the CDR3 DNA reads TGTGCCAGCAGTTTATCTTTAGGAGGACGGATTTTTTACTTC.

A few counts support this clone. The J gene is TRBJ2-1, the V gene TRBV7-9; 9 positions agree with TRBD1. Germline V gives CDR1 SEHNR, CDR2 FQNEAQ (reference sequence). Trimming removed 0 bases from V and 7 bases from J; junction bases left unmatched: 1. The CDR3 length is 14 residues. The CDR3 loop reads CASSLAGQGNEQFF. CDR3 DNA: TGTGCCAGCAGCTTAGCCGGACAGGGGAATGAGCAGTTCTTC.

This rearrangement joins TRBV18 to TRBJ2-7, with 9 bases matching TRBD1. The V segment lost 3 bases and the J segment 5 bases; nucleotides outside the gene matches: 11. There are 16 residues in the CDR3. Looked up from germline, CDR1 is KGHSH and CDR2 is LQKENI. This CDR3 is CASSPSVGTGPHEQYF. CDR3 nucleotides: TGTGCCAGCTCACCCTCCGTTGGGACAGGGCCCCACGAGCAGTACTTC.

DNA for the CDR3: TGTGCCTGGAGTCGATCTGTCCGCAATCAGCCCCAGCATTTT. Protein product: CAWSRSVRNQPQHF. This chain joins TRBV30 and TRBJ1-5; D unclear. Germline lookup yields CDR1 GTSNPN and CDR2 SVGIG (reference sequence). Between the trimmed V and J ends, which lost 2 bases and 2 bases, there was a span of 10 bases. This CDR3 region has 14 residues. Full variable domain (outside the CDR3, taken from reference TRBV30 and TRBJ1-5): SQTIHQWPATLVQPVGSPLSLECTVEGTSNPNLYWYRQAAGRGLQLLFYSVGIGQISSEVPQNLSASRPQDRQFILSSKKLLLSDSGFYLCAWSRSVRNQPQHFGDGTRLSIL.

The chain links TRBV2 to TRBJ2-2; possibly TRBD2 for D (5 bases). Deletions cut 6 bases from V and 6 bases from J, with 14 bases between. Per germline, CDR1 SNHLY and CDR2 FYNNEI. The CDR3 has 14 residues. The CDR3 region is CASRGEFGSGELFF. CDR3 DNA sequence: TGTGCCAGCAGGGGAGAGTTTGGATCCGGGGAGCTGTTTTTT.